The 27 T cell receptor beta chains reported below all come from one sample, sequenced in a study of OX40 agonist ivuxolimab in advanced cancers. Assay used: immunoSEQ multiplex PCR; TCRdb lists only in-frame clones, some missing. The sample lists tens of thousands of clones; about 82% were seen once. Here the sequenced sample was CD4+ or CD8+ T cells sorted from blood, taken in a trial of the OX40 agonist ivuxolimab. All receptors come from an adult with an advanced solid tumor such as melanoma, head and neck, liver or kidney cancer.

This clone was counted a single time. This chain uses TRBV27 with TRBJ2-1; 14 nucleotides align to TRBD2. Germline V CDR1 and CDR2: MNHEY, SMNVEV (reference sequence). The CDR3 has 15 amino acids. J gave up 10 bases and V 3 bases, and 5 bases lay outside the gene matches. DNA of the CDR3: TGTGCCAGCAGTTTGGGACTAGCGGGAGTGCAAGAGCAGTTCTTC. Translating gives CASSLGLAGVQEQFF.

The CDR3 loop reads CASSSLLSGRAADTQYF. The CDR3, as DNA: TGTGCCAGCAGCTCACTACTTAGCGGGAGGGCCGCAGATACGCAGTATTTT. V and J are TRBV5-6 and TRBJ2-3; 11 bases map to TRBD2. The V gene end was trimmed by 3 bases and the J gene end by 4 bases; junction bases not matched to a gene: 10. The CDR3 covers 17 residues. CDR1 is SGHDT and CDR2 is YYEEEE in the germline V gene.

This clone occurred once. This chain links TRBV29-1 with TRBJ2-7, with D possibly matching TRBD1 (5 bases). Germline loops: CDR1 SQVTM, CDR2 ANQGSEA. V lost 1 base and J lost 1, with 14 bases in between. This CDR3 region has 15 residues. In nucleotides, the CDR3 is TGCAGCGTTGAAGGTATGCAGGGAACGTCCTACGAGCAGTACTTC. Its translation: CSVEGMQGTSYEQYF.

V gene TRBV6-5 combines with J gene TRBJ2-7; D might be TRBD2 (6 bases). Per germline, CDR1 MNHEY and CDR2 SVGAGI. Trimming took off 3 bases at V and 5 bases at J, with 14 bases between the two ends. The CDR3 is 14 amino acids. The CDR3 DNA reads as TGTGCCAGCAGTTATCGGAGGGGTGTTGACGAGCAGTACTTC. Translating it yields CASSYRRGVDEQYF.

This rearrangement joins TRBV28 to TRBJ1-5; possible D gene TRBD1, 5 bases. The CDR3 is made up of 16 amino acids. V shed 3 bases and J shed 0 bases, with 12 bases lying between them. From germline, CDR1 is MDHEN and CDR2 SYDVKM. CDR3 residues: CASSLGHLNSNQPQHF. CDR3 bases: TGTGCCAGCAGTTTGGGGCACCTGAATAGCAATCAGCCCCAGCATTTT.

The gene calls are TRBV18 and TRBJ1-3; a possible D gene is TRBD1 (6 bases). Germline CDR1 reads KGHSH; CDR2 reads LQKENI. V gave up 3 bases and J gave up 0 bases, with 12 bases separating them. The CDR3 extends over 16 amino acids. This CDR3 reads CASSPLQGSSGNTIYF. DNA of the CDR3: TGTGCCAGCTCACCTCTACAGGGATCCTCTGGAAACACCATATATTTT.

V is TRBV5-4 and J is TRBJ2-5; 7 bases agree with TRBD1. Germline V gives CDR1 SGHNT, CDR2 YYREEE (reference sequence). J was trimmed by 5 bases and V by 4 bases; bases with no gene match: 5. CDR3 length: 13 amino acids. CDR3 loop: CASSPQQGETQYF. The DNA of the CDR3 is TGTGCCAGCAGCCCGCAACAGGGGGAGACCCAGTACTTC.

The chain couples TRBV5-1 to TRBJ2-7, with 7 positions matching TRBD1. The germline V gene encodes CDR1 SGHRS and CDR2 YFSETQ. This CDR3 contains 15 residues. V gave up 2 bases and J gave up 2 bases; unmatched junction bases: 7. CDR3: CASSFAGGKTYEQYF. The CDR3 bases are TGCGCCAGCAGCTTCGCAGGGGGTAAGACCTACGAGCAGTACTTC. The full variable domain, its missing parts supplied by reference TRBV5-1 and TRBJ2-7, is KAGVTQTPRYLIKTRGQQVTLSCSPISGHRSVSWYQQTPGQGLQFLFEYFSETQRNKGNFPGRFSGRQFSNSRSEMNVSTLELGDSALYLCASSFAGGKTYEQYFGPGTRLTVT.

The DNA of the CDR3 is TGCGCCAGCAGCCACCTTTTGGGCGGGAGAAACGAGCAGTACTTC. Encoded protein: CASSHLLGGRNEQYF. This rearrangement joins TRBV4-1 to TRBJ2-7; 7 bases match TRBD2. The CDR3 contains 15 residues. Looked up from germline, CDR1 is MGHRA and CDR2 is YSYEKL. The trim removed 3 bases at V and 5 bases at J, leaving 10 bases unmatched.

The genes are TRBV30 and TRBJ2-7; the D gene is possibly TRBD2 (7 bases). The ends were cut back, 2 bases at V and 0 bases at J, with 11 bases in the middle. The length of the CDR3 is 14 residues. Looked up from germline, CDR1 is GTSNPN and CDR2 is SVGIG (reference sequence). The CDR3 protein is CAWSRGARSYEQYF. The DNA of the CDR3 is TGTGCCTGGAGTCGGGGGGCTCGCTCCTACGAGCAGTACTTC.

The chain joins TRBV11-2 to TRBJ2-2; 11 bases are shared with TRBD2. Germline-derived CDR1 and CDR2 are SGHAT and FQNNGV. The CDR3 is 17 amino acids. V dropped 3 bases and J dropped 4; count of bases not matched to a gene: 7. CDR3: CASSFLRLAGPTGELFF. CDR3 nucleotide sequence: TGTGCCAGCAGCTTCTTGCGACTAGCGGGACCCACCGGGGAGCTGTTTTTT.

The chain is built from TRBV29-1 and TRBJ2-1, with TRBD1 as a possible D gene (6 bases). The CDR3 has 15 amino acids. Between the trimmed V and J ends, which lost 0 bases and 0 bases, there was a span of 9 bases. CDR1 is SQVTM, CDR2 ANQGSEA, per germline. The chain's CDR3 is CSVEDRQASYNEQFF. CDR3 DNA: TGCAGCGTTGAAGATCGACAGGCCTCCTACAATGAGCAGTTCTTC.

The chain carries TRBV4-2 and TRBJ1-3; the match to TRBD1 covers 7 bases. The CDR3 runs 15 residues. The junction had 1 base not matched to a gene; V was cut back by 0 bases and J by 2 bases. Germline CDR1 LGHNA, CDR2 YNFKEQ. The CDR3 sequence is CASSQEDRAGNTIYF. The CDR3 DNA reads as TGTGCCAGCAGCCAAGAAGACAGGGCTGGAAACACCATATATTTT.

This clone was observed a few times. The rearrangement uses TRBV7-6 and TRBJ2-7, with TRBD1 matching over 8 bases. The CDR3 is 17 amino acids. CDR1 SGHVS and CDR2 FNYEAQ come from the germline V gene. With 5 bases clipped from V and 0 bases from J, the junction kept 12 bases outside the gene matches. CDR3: CASSPGGPGQVSYEQYF. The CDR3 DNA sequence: TGTGCCAGCAGCCCTGGGGGACCGGGACAGGTCTCCTACGAGCAGTACTTC.

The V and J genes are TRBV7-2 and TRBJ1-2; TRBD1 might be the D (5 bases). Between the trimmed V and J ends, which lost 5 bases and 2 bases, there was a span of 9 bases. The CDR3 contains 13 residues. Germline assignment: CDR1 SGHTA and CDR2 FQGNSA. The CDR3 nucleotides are TGTGCCAGCAGCCGGGGACGGAACTATGGCTACACCTTC. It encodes CASSRGRNYGYTF.

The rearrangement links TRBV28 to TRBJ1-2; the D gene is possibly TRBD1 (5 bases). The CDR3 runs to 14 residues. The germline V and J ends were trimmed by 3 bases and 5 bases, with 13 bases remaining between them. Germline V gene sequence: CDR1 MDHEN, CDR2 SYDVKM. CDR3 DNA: TGTGCCAGCAGTTTGGTAGGGGTGGGTTATGGCTACACCTTC. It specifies CASSLVGVGYGYTF.

The CDR3 coding sequence is TGCAGCGTTGAACCGACCAGGACGGGTGAGCAGTACTTC. It encodes CSVEPTRTGEQYF. V and J are TRBV29-1 and TRBJ2-7, with D unresolved. Germline V gene lookup returns CDR1 SQVTM and CDR2 ANQGSEA. Trimming removed 2 bases from V and 7 bases from J, with 15 bases in between. The CDR3 covers 13 residues.

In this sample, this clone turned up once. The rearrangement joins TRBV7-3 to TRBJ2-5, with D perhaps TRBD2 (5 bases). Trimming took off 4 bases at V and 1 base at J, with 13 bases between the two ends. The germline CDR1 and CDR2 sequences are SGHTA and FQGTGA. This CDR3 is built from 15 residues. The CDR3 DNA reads TGTGCCAGCAGCTCAGCTCGCGGGCCCCAAGAGACCCAGTACTTC. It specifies CASSSARGPQETQYF. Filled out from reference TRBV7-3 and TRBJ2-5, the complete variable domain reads GAGVSQTPSNKVTEKGKYVELRCDPISGHTALYWYRQSLGQGPEFLIYFQGTGAADDSGLPNDRFFAVRPEGSVSTLKIQRTERGDSAVYLCASSSARGPQETQYFGPGTRLLVL.

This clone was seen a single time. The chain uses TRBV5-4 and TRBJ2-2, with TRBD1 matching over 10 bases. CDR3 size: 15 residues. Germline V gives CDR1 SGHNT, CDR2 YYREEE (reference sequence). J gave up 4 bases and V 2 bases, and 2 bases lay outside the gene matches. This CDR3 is CASSFRDRGTGELFF. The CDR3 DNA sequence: TGTGCCAGCAGCTTCCGGGACAGGGGCACCGGGGAGCTGTTTTTT. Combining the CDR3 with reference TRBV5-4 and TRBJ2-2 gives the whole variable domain ETGVTQSPTHLIKTRGQQVTLRCSSQSGHNTVSWYQQALGQGPQFIFQYYREEENGRGNFPPRFSGLQFPNYSSELNVNALELDDSALYLCASSFRDRGTGELFFGEGSRLTVL.

CDR3 sequence (DNA): TGTGCCAGCTCACCACGGGGCGCGGACACTGAAGCTTTCTTT. It yields the protein CASSPRGADTEAFF. The rearrangement joins TRBV18 to TRBJ1-1; possibly TRBD1 for D (5 bases). Germline CDR1 reads KGHSH; CDR2 reads LQKENI. CDR3 length: 14 amino acids. The V and J ends lost 1 base and 3 bases respectively, with 9 bases between them.

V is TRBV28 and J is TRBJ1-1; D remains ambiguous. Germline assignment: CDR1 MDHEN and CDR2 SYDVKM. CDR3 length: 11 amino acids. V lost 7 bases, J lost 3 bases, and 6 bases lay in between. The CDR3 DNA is TGTGCCAGCACCTCGGACACTGAAGCTTTCTTT. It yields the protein CASTSDTEAFF.

The CDR3 coding sequence is TGTGCCAGCAGTTTAACCAAAAACATTCAGTACTTC. Protein sequence: CASSLTKNIQYF. The rearrangement uses TRBV28 and TRBJ2-4; D call uncertain. This CDR3 has 12 residues. Trimming pared 2 bases from V and 2 bases from J, leaving 1 base between. Germline CDR1 and CDR2: MDHEN and SYDVKM.

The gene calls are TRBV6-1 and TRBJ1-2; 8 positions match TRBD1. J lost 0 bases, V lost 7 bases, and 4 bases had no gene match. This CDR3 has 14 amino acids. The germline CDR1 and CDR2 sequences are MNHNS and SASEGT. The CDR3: CASTRDRTNYGYTF. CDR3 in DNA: TGTGCCAGCACGCGGGACAGGACTAACTATGGCTACACCTTC.

The DNA for the CDR3 is TGTGCCAGCAGTTTATGGGGAATGAGGGGGAACAATCAGCCCCAGCATTTT. This gives the protein CASSLWGMRGNNQPQHF. The V and J genes are TRBV27 and TRBJ1-5; D might be TRBD1 (6 bases). V was cut by 1 base and J by 3 bases, with 16 bases left in between. Germline V gene data show CDR1 as MNHEY and CDR2 as SMNVEV (reference sequence). This CDR3 is 17 amino acids long.

CDR3 DNA: TGTGCCAGCAGTTTTGGTCACACTGAAGCTTTCTTT. Translated: CASSFGHTEAFF. The chain has TRBV25-1 and TRBJ1-1; D remains ambiguous. The CDR3 covers 12 residues. Trimming removed 5 bases from V and 3 bases from J, with 7 bases in between. Germline V gene lookup returns CDR1 MGHDK and CDR2 SYGVNS.

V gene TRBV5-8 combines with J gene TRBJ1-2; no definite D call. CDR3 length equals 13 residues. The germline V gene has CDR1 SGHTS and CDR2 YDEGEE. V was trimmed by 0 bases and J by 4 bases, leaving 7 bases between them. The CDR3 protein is CASSLEGVYGYTF. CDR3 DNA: TGTGCCAGCAGCTTGGAGGGCGTCTATGGCTACACCTTC.

The DNA for the CDR3 is TGTGCCAGCAGCTTACGTTGGGATGGGTACGCTTTCTTT. It specifies CASSLRWDGYAFF. The chain employs TRBV11-1 and TRBJ1-1, with no clear D. Trimming took off 2 bases at V and 11 bases at J, with 15 bases between the two ends. The germline CDR1 and CDR2 sequences are SGHAT and FQDESV (reference sequence). The CDR3 is made up of 13 amino acids.